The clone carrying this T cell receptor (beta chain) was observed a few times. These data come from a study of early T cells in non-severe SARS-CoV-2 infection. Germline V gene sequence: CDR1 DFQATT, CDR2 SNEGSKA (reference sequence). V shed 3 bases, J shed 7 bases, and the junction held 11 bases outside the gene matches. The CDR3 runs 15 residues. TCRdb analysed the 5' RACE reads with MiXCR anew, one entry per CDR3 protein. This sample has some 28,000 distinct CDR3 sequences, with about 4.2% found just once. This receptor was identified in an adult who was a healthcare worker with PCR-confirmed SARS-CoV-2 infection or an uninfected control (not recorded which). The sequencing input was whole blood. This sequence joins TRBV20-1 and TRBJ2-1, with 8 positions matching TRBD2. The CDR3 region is CSASNAGGARNEQFF. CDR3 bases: TGCAGTGCTAGTAATGCCGGGGGGGCCAGGAATGAGCAGTTCTTC.